A selection of T cell receptor beta chains follows, all from one sample in a study of Ad26.COV2.S vaccination and SARS-CoV-2 variants. The data were produced by immunoSEQ multiplex PCR, yet TCRdb's version contains in-frame clones alone and is incomplete. The profile shows 500,000 or so clones, approximately 89% of them singletons. Source: peripheral blood, taken in a trial of Ad26.COV2.S vaccine versus placebo. The receptors come from a person aged 18-60 years who received the Ad26.COV2.S COVID-19 vaccine or a placebo. Both conserved end residues are part of each CDR3. Each record gives: clone size, D gene, V gene, J gene, CDR3 DNA, CDR3 protein. D genes are given only for firm matches. The size entry is marked missing in some rows and otherwise reads once, few, many or a size class.

few	TRBD1	TRBV15	TRBJ1-6	TGTGCCACCAGCAGAGAAGGGGGACAGTCGAATTCACCCCTCCACTTT	CATSREGGQSNSPLHF
NA	NA	TRBV5-5	TRBJ1-4	TGTGCCAGCAGGTACCGGGCCGATAATGAAAAACTGTTTTTT	CASRYRADNEKLFF
once	NA	TRBV2	TRBJ2-1	TGTGCCAGCAGTGAGGGCCGTGGTGAGCAGTTCTTC	CASSEGRGEQFF
NA	NA	TRBV6-6	TRBJ2-3	TGTGCCAGCAGGCAGGCGGGGTTCGCAGATACGCAGTATTTT	CASRQAGFADTQYF
NA	NA	TRBV28	TRBJ1-4	TGTGCCAGCAGTACCCCGACAGCGTCCAATGAAAAACTGTTTTTT	CASSTPTASNEKLFF
NA	NA	TRBV4-3	TRBJ1-1	TGCGCCAGCAGCCAAAGTCGGGGAACTTTGAACACTGAAGCTTTCTTT	CASSQSRGTLNTEAFF
NA	NA	TRBV12-3/TRBV12-4	TRBJ1-1	TGTGCCAGCATAGACAGACCGACCACTGAAGCTTTCTTT	CASIDRPTTEAFF
NA	NA	TRBV11-3	TRBJ2-1	TGTGCCAGCAGCTTAGTTCAGGGTAGCCCCAATGAGCAGTTCTTC	CASSLVQGSPNEQFF
NA	NA	TRBV6-1	TRBJ1-1	TGTGCCAGCAGTGACGCCGGCGGGAACACTGAAGCTTTCTTT	CASSDAGGNTEAFF
NA	TRBD2	TRBV10-3	TRBJ2-3	TGTGCCATCAGTGCCACCGGGACTAATAGTCTAATTAGCACAGATACGCAGTATTTT	CAISATGTNSLISTDTQYF
NA	TRBD1	TRBV2	TRBJ1-4	TGTGCCAGCAGTGAAGCGAGGGACAGGGATGAAAAACTGTTTTTT	CASSEARDRDEKLFF
NA	TRBD1	TRBV6-6	TRBJ1-2	TGTGCCAGCAGGATACGGACAGGGAACTATGGCTACACCTTC	CASRIRTGNYGYTF
NA	NA	TRBV19	TRBJ1-5	TGTGCCAGTAGTGTAATGAATCAGCCCCAGCATTTT	CASSVMNQPQHF
NA	NA	TRBV5-1	TRBJ1-6	TGCGCCAGCAGCTTCGGGACGGTTGGTTCACCCCTCCACTTT	CASSFGTVGSPLHF
NA	NA	TRBV9	TRBJ1-1	TGTGCCAGCAGCCTGAAGGGGATGGCTGAAGCTTTCTTT	CASSLKGMAEAFF
NA	NA	TRBV19	TRBJ1-4	TGTGCCAGTAGTTTAAGACTTACCCATGAAAAACTGTTTTTT	CASSLRLTHEKLFF
NA	NA	TRBV7-3	TRBJ1-1	TGTGCCAGCAGCCCCGATTCTCCAGGGGTGGCTTTCTTT	CASSPDSPGVAFF
few	NA	TRBV12-5	TRBJ1-5	TGTGCTAGTGGTTTGGTACTCCACAGACCAAGGGACCAGCCCCAGCATTTT	CASGLVLHRPRDQPQHF
NA	NA	TRBV28	TRBJ2-2	TGTGCCAGCAGTTTGGCCGGGGAGCTGTTTTTT	CASSLAGELFF
NA	NA	TRBV5-1	TRBJ1-5	TGCGCCAGCAGCTTGGACGTGAACCCTGGACGGAGAAATAGCAATCAGCCCCAGCATTTT	CASSLDVNPGRRNSNQPQHF
NA	NA	TRBV10-3	TRBJ1-3	TGTGCCTGCCTGGACAAACGAAACACCATATATTTT	CACLDKRNTIYF
once	TRBD1	TRBV28	TRBJ1-6	TGTGCCGTACGGGACAGGGTTGATTCACCCCTCCACTTT	CAVRDRVDSPLHF
NA	NA	TRBV13	TRBJ1-6	TGTGCCAGCAGCTTAAAGAGGGCGGGCCTCTATAATTCACCCCTCCACTTT	CASSLKRAGLYNSPLHF
NA	TRBD1	TRBV6-2/TRBV6-3	TRBJ2-5	TGTGCCAGCAGTTACGGGACAGGGGGCTGGGAGACCCAGTACTTC	CASSYGTGGWETQYF
NA	TRBD2	TRBV10-3	TRBJ2-3	TGTGCCATCAGCGCTAGCGGGGGGGCCGAGCAGTATTTT	CAISASGGAEQYF
NA	NA	TRBV5-1	TRBJ2-5	TGCGCCAGCAGCTTGGCCGGCAGCGAGACCCAGTACTTC	CASSLAGSETQYF
NA	TRBD1	TRBV5-1	TRBJ2-3	TGCGCCAGCAGCTTGAGCCCGGGACAGGGGGTCATAGTAACAGATACGCAGTATTTT	CASSLSPGQGVIVTDTQYF
few	NA	TRBV6-5	TRBJ1-2	TGTGCCAGCAGTTACTCGAACTCTGGCTACACCTTC	CASSYSNSGYTF
NA	TRBD2	TRBV27	TRBJ2-1	TGTGCCAGCAGTTTATTTTCCGGGACTAGCGGGAGTCAGGAGCAGTTCTTC	CASSLFSGTSGSQEQFF
NA	NA	TRBV5-1	TRBJ2-5	TGCGCCAGCAGCTTGACAGTCCAAGAGACCCAGTACTTC	CASSLTVQETQYF
NA	NA	TRBV11-3	TRBJ1-4	TGTGCCAGCAGCTCACCGGGACGCAGTAATGAAAAACTGTTTTTT	CASSSPGRSNEKLFF